The 12 T cell receptor beta chains listed next were all sequenced from one sample in a study of regulatory T cells in long-lasting Graves disease. Building of the TCR beta libraries involved iRepertoire HTBI primers and Arm-PCR of CDR3 regions. Each CDR3 protein is one row after TCRdb ran MiXCR on the multiplex PCR reads. The sample has approximately 400,000 distinct CDR3 sequences; 14% to 15% are singletons. Documented time point: newly diagnosed GD, antithyroid drugs for less than 3 months. Researchers made the TCR library from RNA that was extracted from PBMCs. This sample was also put to use in a study of T cells in Graves' hyperthyroidism and ophthalmopathy.

The material was peripheral blood mononuclear cells (PBMCs), obtained at new diagnosis, from a patient treated with antithyroid drugs. These receptors came from a woman in her 30s with Graves disease.

J is TRBJ1-5 and V is TRBV27, with no clear D. CDR1 is MNHEY and CDR2 is SMNVEV in the germline V gene (reference sequence). The V gene lost 8 bases and the J gene lost 0 bases, with 11 bases spanning the gap. The CDR3 sequence is 14 residues long. The DNA of the CDR3 is TGTGCCAGCGCCCCAGGTATTAGCAATCAGCCCCAGCATTTT. Amino acids: CASAPGISNQPQHF.

This sequence joins TRBV11-2 and TRBJ2-7; D perhaps matches TRBD1 (6 bases). V lost 5 bases and J 5 bases, leaving 13 bases between the germline ends. Germline V gives CDR1 SGHAT, CDR2 FQNNGV. CDR3 size: 13 residues. CDR3 coding DNA: TGTGCCAGCAGCCAACAACAGGGTAACGAGCAGTACTTC. This sequence encodes CASSQQQGNEQYF.

This clonotype was found many times. V gene TRBV28 combines with J gene TRBJ1-2; D unresolved. Germline-derived CDR1 and CDR2 are MDHEN and SYDVKM. V was pared by 10 bases and J by 4 bases, with 13 bases between. The CDR3 is 12 amino acids. This chain's CDR3 is CATREFSYGYTF. CDR3 in DNA: TGTGCCACTCGGGAGTTTTCCTATGGCTACACCTTC.

This clonotype was recorded at least ten times. The chain links TRBV9 to TRBJ2-7, with D possibly TRBD2 on 6 matching bases. V lost 0 bases, J lost 3 bases, and 10 bases lay in between. In germline, CDR1 is SGDLS, CDR2 YYNGEE. The CDR3 extends over 14 amino acids. This CDR3 reads CASSVEGRSYEQYF. The CDR3 DNA is TGTGCCAGCAGCGTAGAAGGGAGGAGCTACGAGCAGTACTTC. The full variable domain, its missing parts supplied by reference TRBV9 and TRBJ2-7, is DSGVTQTPKHLITATGQRVTLRCSPRSGDLSVYWYQQSLDQGLQFLIQYYNGEERAKGNILERFSAQQFPDLHSELNLSSLELGDSALYFCASSVEGRSYEQYFGPGTRLTVT.

This sequence joins TRBV20-1 and TRBJ2-1; 9 bases match TRBD2. The CDR3 totals 15 residues. CDR1 and CDR2 (germline): DFQATT, SNEGSKA (reference sequence). V trimming: 5 bases; J trimming: 4 bases; junction bases outside the gene matches: 9. The CDR3 is CSAPGGTSRYNEQFF. The DNA for the CDR3 is TGCAGTGCTCCCGGGGGGACTAGCCGGTACAATGAGCAGTTCTTC.

This chain links TRBV5-6 with TRBJ2-7; D assignment may be TRBD1 or TRBD2 (5 bases each). The CDR3 is 13 amino acids. The V end lost 4 bases, the J end lost 4 bases, and 12 bases lay between the germline ends. Germline V CDR1 and CDR2: SGHDT, YYEEEE. The CDR3 loop reads CASSAGTRYEQYF. CDR3 DNA sequence: TGTGCCAGCAGCGCCGGGACGAGGTACGAGCAGTACTTC.

This clonotype was detected many times. J is TRBJ2-3 and V is TRBV2, with D perhaps being TRBD1 or TRBD2 (5 bases each). Germline values: CDR1 SNHLY, CDR2 FYNNEI. The CDR3 is 16 amino acids. V was pared by 0 bases and J by 4 bases, with 14 bases between. The CDR3 is CASSEALRGAADTQYF. In DNA, the CDR3 is TGTGCCAGCAGTGAAGCGCTTCGAGGGGCGGCAGATACGCAGTATTTT.

This clonotype was observed a few times. At one end, the junction sequence differs from germline, possibly due to a read error. This rearrangement joins TRBV24-1 to TRBJ2-7; no clear D gene. This CDR3 contains 12 residues. The germline gives CDR1 KGHDR, CDR2 SFDVKD. CDR3 region: CATSDLGGASFF. CDR3 DNA: TGTGCCACCAGTGATTTAGGCGGCGCCTCCTTCTTC.

This clonotype was seen a few times. The CDR3 DNA reads as TGTGCCGGCTCCGGGGGGTCTAGGGGCATTCAGTACTTC. This codes for CAGSGGSRGIQYF. The chain employs TRBV7-8 and TRBJ2-4; 7 positions agree with TRBD2. The CDR3 covers 13 residues. V dropped 11 bases and J dropped 9; count of bases not matched to a gene: 13. Germline lookup yields CDR1 SGHVS and CDR2 FQNEAQ.

As to this clonotype: This may be a read error: a much more frequent sequence differs by one nucleotide. The chain is built from TRBV5-5 and TRBJ2-7; D is perhaps TRBD1 (6 bases). The DNA end favors TRBJ2-1, so the J call may be wrong. The CDR3 length is 14 residues. CDR1 is SGHKS, CDR2 YYEKEE, per germline (reference sequence). CDR3 in amino acids: CASRLQGSSYEQFF. In DNA, the CDR3 is TGTGCCAGCAGATTACAGGGATCCTCCTACGAGCAGTTCTTC.

This clonotype has at least ten counts. V usage is TRBV11-1 and J usage is TRBJ2-1; 8 nucleotides match TRBD2. The CDR3 is made up of 16 amino acids. V was pared by 5 bases and J by 9 bases, with 15 bases of the junction left unmatched. CDR1 and CDR2 from the germline V gene are SGHAT and FQDESV (reference sequence). CDR3 DNA: TGTGCCAGCAGCCTAACCCCAGCGGGGGCAGTGAGTGAGCAGTTCTTC. Its translation: CASSLTPAGAVSEQFF.

Turning to this clonotype: An end of the junction does not agree with germline; a read error may underlie this. The genes are TRBV5-5 and TRBJ2-7; 12 bases agree with TRBD2. The CDR3 spans 16 residues. Germline CDR1 and CDR2: SGHKS and YYEKEE (reference sequence). The CDR3 sequence: CASSPNPSGRAYEQYF. DNA of the CDR3: TGTGCCAGCAGCCCGAACCCTAGCGGGAGGGCCTATGAGCAGTACTTC.